A single sample is the source of the 7 T cell receptor beta chains below, sequenced in a study of blood T cell repertoires in COVID-19. Profiled with immunoSEQ multiplex PCR; TCRdb holds only in-frame clones, not every one. Here the sample spans approximately 220,000 clones, roughly four fifths being singletons. The sequenced sample consisted of PBMCs or T cells enriched from blood (not recorded which). The receptors here all came from a woman between 45 and 65 years old who had been exposed to COVID-19.

The table lists this clone with a count of one. The rearrangement uses TRBV28 and TRBJ2-2; 9 nucleotides agree with TRBD1. Germline V gives CDR1 MDHEN, CDR2 SYDVKM. This CDR3 is built from 16 residues. J lost 6 bases, V lost 1 base, and 6 bases had no gene match. The CDR3 loop is CASSLSGTGRAGELFF. CDR3 DNA: TGTGCCAGCAGTTTATCCGGGACAGGGAGAGCCGGGGAGCTGTTTTTT.

V is TRBV6-5 and J is TRBJ1-6; D unresolved. V was shortened by 6 bases and J by 10 bases, with 13 bases between the two germline ends. CDR3 length: 13 amino acids. Germline V CDR1 and CDR2: MNHEY, SVGAGI. Here the CDR3 DNA reads TGTGCCAGCAGCCTAGGGCGGGGATCACCCCTCCACTTT. It codes for CASSLGRGSPLHF.

The chain employs TRBV19 and TRBJ2-2, with D tentatively TRBD1 (5 bases). Germline V gives CDR1 LNHDA, CDR2 SQIVND (reference sequence). Between the trimmed V and J ends, which lost 6 bases and 1 base, there was a span of 9 bases. The CDR3 is made up of 14 amino acids. This CDR3 reads CASRKGKNTGELFF. CDR3 DNA: TGTGCCAGTAGGAAGGGGAAGAACACCGGGGAGCTGTTTTTT.

This clone was observed a single time. The chain links TRBV6-5 to TRBJ2-3, with 9 bases that match TRBD2. The V segment lost 5 bases and the J segment 5 bases; nucleotides outside the gene matches: 8. Germline CDR1 reads MNHEY; CDR2 reads SVGAGI. The CDR3 totals 15 residues. The CDR3 DNA follows: TGTGCCAGCAGTACCATGGGACTAGCCCGAGATACGCAGTATTTT. Translating gives CASSTMGLARDTQYF.

The rearrangement links TRBV27 to TRBJ1-5, with 7 nucleotides matching TRBD1. The junction had 6 bases not matched to a gene; V was cut back by 6 bases and J by 4 bases. CDR1 and CDR2 (germline): MNHEY, SMNVEV (reference sequence). This CDR3 has 14 residues. The CDR3 is CASSKGQVNQPQHF. The CDR3 DNA sequence: TGTGCCAGCAGCAAAGGACAGGTTAATCAGCCCCAGCATTTT.

The J gene is TRBJ1-2, the V gene TRBV10-1; D ambiguous. The V end was cut by 3 bases, the J end by 4 bases, with 6 bases between. This CDR3 contains 12 residues. From germline, CDR1 is WNHNN and CDR2 SYGVQD (reference sequence). Here the CDR3 DNA reads TGCGCCAGCAGTGATTCGGGCTATGGCTACACCTTC. This encodes CASSDSGYGYTF.

V and J are TRBV5-1 and TRBJ1-6; 8 positions agree with TRBD1. The CDR3 sequence is 15 residues long. The germline gives CDR1 SGHRS, CDR2 YFSETQ. V was clipped by 5 bases and J by 9 bases; unmatched bases: 10. CDR3 sequence (DNA): TGCGCCAGCAGAGCTTCGACAGGGGAAAGTTCACCCCTCCACTTT. Translation: CASRASTGESSPLHF. Using reference TRBV5-1 and TRBJ1-6 for the parts outside the CDR3, the full variable domain is KAGVTQTPRYLIKTRGQQVTLSCSPISGHRSVSWYQQTPGQGLQFLFEYFSETQRNKGNFPGRFSGRQFSNSRSEMNVSTLELGDSALYLCASRASTGESSPLHFGNGTRLTVT.